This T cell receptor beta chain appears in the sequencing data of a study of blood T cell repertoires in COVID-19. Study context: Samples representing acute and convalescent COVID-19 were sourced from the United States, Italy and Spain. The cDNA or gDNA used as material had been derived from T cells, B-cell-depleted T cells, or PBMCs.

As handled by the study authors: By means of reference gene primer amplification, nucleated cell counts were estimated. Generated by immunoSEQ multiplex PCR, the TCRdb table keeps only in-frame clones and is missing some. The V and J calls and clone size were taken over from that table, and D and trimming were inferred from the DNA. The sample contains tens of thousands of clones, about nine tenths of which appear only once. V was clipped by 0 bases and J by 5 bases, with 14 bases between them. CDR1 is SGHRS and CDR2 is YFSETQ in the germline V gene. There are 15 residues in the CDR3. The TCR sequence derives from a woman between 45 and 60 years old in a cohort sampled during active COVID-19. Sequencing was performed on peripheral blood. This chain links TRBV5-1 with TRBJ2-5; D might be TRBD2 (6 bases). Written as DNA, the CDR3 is TGCGCCAGCAGCTTGGGGGCCGGGGGTTTGGAGACCCAGTACTTC. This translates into CASSLGAGGLETQYF.